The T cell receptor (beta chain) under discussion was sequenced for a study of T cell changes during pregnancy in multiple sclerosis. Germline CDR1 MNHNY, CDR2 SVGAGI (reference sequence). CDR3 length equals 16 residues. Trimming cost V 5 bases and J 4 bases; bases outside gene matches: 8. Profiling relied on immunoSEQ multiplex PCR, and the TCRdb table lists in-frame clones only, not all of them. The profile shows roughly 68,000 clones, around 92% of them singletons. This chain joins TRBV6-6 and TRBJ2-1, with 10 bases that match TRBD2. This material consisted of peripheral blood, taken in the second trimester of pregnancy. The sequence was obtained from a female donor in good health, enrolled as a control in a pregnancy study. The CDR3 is CASSRAGTSAYNEQFF. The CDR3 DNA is TGTGCCAGCAGTAGAGCCGGGACTAGCGCATACAATGAGCAGTTCTTC.